This TCR beta chain originates from a study of T-cell memory formation after mild COVID-19. This clonotype came up a few times. TCRdb re-analysed the 5' RACE reads in MiXCR, keeping a single row per CDR3 protein. The sample records roughly 600,000 distinct CDR3 sequences, more than 15% being singletons. CDR3 length: 13 residues. Trimming stripped 5 bases from V and 3 bases from J, with 11 bases between. From germline, CDR1 is MNHNY and CDR2 SVGAGI (reference sequence). The source is an adult woman who had mild COVID-19 (a few samples of this study predate the infection). Cell type and time point are not known. V usage is TRBV6-6 and J usage is TRBJ2-7, with D perhaps TRBD1 or TRBD2 (5 bases each). Sequencing was done on a sample of PBMCs or a T cell subset sorted from them (not recorded which). The CDR3 coding sequence is TGTGCCAGCAGTCAACGGGACGGCTACGAGCAGTACTTC. It is translated as CASSQRDGYEQYF.